This T cell receptor beta chain was recorded in a study of CD8 T cells in ankylosing spondylitis. Points from the study as a whole: Matched ankylosing spondylitis synovial fluid reportedly contained a significantly enriched population of disease-linked clones. Past research had described some motif variants in reactive arthritis synovial fluid and blood. Within peripheral blood, clones linked to disease were CD8+ and relatively rare.

This clonotype has just a few counts. The target antigen is unknown. It was by quantitative 5'-RACE with molecular barcodes that TCR beta libraries were made. TCRdb re-called the 5' RACE reads with MiXCR, one entry per CDR3 protein. The sample consists of a few hundred thousand distinct CDR3 sequences, about 10% of them appearing once. The germline V gene encodes CDR1 MDHEN and CDR2 SYDVKM. V shed 4 bases and J 12 bases; nucleotides not matched to a gene: 8. This CDR3 has 13 residues. This clonotype was sampled from a male donor with ankylosing spondylitis or in good health (not recorded which). Specimen: blood, either unsorted or a sorted T cell fraction (not recorded which). The rearrangement links TRBV28 to TRBJ1-1; the match to TRBD1 covers 10 bases. This chain's CDR3 is CASSSDRGRWPFF. The DNA of the CDR3 is TGTGCCAGCAGTTCGGACAGGGGGAGGTGGCCTTTCTTT.